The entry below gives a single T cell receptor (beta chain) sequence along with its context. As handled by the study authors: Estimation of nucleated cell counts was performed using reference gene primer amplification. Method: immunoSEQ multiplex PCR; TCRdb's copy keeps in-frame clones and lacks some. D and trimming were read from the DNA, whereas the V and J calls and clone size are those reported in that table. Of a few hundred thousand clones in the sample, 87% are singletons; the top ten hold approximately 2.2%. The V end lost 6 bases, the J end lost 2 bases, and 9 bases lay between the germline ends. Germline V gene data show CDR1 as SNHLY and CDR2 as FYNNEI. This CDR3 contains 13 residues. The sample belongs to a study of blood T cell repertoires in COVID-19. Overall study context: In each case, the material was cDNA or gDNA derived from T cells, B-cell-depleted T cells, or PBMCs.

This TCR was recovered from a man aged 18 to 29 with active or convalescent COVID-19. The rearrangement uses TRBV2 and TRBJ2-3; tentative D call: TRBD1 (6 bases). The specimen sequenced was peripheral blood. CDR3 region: CASRGGITDTQYF. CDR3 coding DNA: TGTGCCAGCAGAGGGGGTATCACAGATACGCAGTATTTT.